One and the same sample provided the 16 T cell receptor beta chains below, sequenced in a study of radiation and T cells in renal cell carcinoma. Time point described: baseline pretreatment blood. As for treatment: 15 Gy SBRT to primary tumor, nephrectomy 4 weeks later. Generated by immunoSEQ multiplex PCR, the TCRdb table keeps only in-frame clones and is missing some. In the table there are 140,000 or so clones, roughly 88% of which are singletons. The material sequenced was blood, taken from a patient whose treatment included radiotherapy and nephrectomy. These receptors were collected from a woman aged 50 to 60 with renal cell carcinoma.

V gene TRBV19 combines with J gene TRBJ2-2; no firm D call. The CDR3 is made up of 13 amino acids. V was shortened by 10 bases and J by 1 base, with 10 bases between the two germline ends. The germline V gene has CDR1 LNHDA and CDR2 SQIVND (reference sequence). The CDR3 loop is CAIKGRNTGELFF. As DNA, the CDR3 is TGTGCCATTAAAGGAAGGAACACCGGGGAGCTGTTTTTT.

This clone has only one observation. The chain joins TRBV19 to TRBJ2-5, with D perhaps matching TRBD2 (7 bases). This CDR3 contains 16 residues. The ends were cut back, 3 bases at V and 4 bases at J, with 18 bases in the middle. Germline V lookup: CDR1 LNHDA, CDR2 SQIVND (reference sequence). The CDR3 reads CASSMRRGGRGETQYF. Written as DNA, the CDR3 is TGTGCCAGTAGTATGAGGAGGGGGGGCCGTGGAGAGACCCAGTACTTC.

The gene calls are TRBV5-1 and TRBJ1-2; the match to TRBD1 covers 7 bases. J was trimmed by 3 bases and V by 4 bases; bases with no gene match: 0. Germline CDR1 and CDR2: SGHRS and YFSETQ. The CDR3 consists of 12 residues. The CDR3 here is CASSDRDYGYTF. The CDR3, as DNA: TGCGCCAGCAGCGACAGGGACTATGGCTACACCTTC.

This clone was picked up one time. The chain has TRBV5-5 and TRBJ1-3; TRBD1 agrees at 8 bases. With V trimmed by 0 bases and J by 3 bases, 5 bases remained unmatched. The CDR3 runs 16 residues. The germline CDR1 and CDR2 sequences are SGHKS and YYEKEE (reference sequence). CDR3 nucleotides: TGTGCCAGCAGCTTGGTTCCAGGGGGCAATGGAAACACCATATATTTT. Translation: CASSLVPGGNGNTIYF.

This clone was observed a handful of times. The chain is built from TRBV6-6 and TRBJ1-5; D uncertain. This CDR3 comprises 13 residues. Trimming removed 7 bases at V and 3 bases at J, with 10 bases between. CDR1 is MNHNY and CDR2 is SVGAGI in the germline V gene (reference sequence). This CDR3 reads CASTAQPNQPQHF. The CDR3 nucleotides are TGTGCCAGCACAGCGCAGCCCAATCAGCCCCAGCATTTT.

V usage is TRBV14 and J usage is TRBJ2-7; no clear D gene. Trimming shortened V by 0 bases and J by 3 bases, and 9 bases separated the two germline ends. The CDR3 sequence is 14 residues long. Per germline, CDR1 SGHDN and CDR2 FVKESK. This CDR3 is CASSQDLVSYEQYF. CDR3 in DNA: TGTGCCAGCAGCCAAGATTTGGTTAGCTACGAGCAGTACTTC. Together with reference TRBV14 and TRBJ2-7, the CDR3 gives the full variable domain: EAGVTQFPSHSVIEKGQTVTLRCDPISGHDNLYWYRRVMGKEIKFLLHFVKESKQDESGMPNNRFLAERTGGTYSTLKVQPAELEDSGVYFCASSQDLVSYEQYFGPGTRLTVT.

The rearrangement joins TRBV7-2 to TRBJ1-1; D not certain. The V end was cut by 7 bases, the J end by 0 bases, with 12 bases between. The CDR3 covers 14 residues. Germline values: CDR1 SGHTA, CDR2 FQGNSA. DNA for the CDR3: TGTGCCAGCACCTCAATGGCATTGAACACTGAAGCTTTCTTT. This sequence encodes CASTSMALNTEAFF.

The rearrangement joins TRBV4-3 to TRBJ2-7; possible D gene TRBD2, 6 bases. V dropped 0 bases and J dropped 1 base, with 10 bases sitting between them. The CDR3 has 15 residues. Germline-derived CDR1 and CDR2 are LGHNA and YSLEER. The CDR3: CASSQEGGRSYEQYF. CDR3 coding DNA: TGCGCCAGCAGCCAAGAAGGAGGGCGGTCCTACGAGCAGTACTTC.

The chain has TRBV19 and TRBJ1-5; tentative D call: TRBD1 (6 bases). CDR1 is LNHDA and CDR2 is SQIVND in the germline V gene (reference sequence). V was trimmed by 6 bases and J by 1 base, leaving 13 bases between them. This CDR3 contains 15 residues. Written as DNA, the CDR3 is TGTGCCAGTAGCCCAGGGGATGGGAGCAATCAGCCCCAGCATTTT. Protein: CASSPGDGSNQPQHF.

J is TRBJ1-1 and V is TRBV29-1; TRBD1 matches at 7 bases. Germline V gene data show CDR1 as SQVTM and CDR2 as ANQGSEA. This CDR3 spans 13 amino acids. The junction had 5 bases not matched to a gene; V was cut back by 4 bases and J by 3 bases. The CDR3 nucleotides read TGCAGCGTTGGGGCAGGGGGGGACACTGAAGCTTTCTTT. Its protein is CSVGAGGDTEAFF.

The rearrangement joins TRBV4-1 to TRBJ2-2; the D is unclear. The CDR3 is 16 residues long. Trimming pared 4 bases from V and 5 bases from J, leaving 17 bases between. Germline CDR1 reads MGHRA; CDR2 reads YSYEKL. CDR3 protein: CASSPRISRPTGELFF. The CDR3 coding sequence is TGCGCCAGCAGCCCACGTATTAGCCGTCCTACCGGGGAGCTGTTTTTT.

The V gene is TRBV2, the J gene TRBJ1-1, with TRBD1 matching 10 bases. Germline V gene lookup returns CDR1 SNHLY and CDR2 FYNNEI. The CDR3 is made up of 14 amino acids. After removal of 8 bases from V and 4 bases from J, the junction contained 7 bases not matched to a gene. This CDR3 reads CASVRQGASTEAFF. The CDR3 nucleotides read TGTGCCAGCGTCCGACAGGGGGCTAGCACTGAAGCTTTCTTT.

This chain connects TRBV5-6 to TRBJ1-1; 9 bases map to TRBD1. The J segment lost 1 base and the V segment lost 2 bases, leaving 3 bases of the junction unmatched. The CDR3 is made up of 15 amino acids. Looked up from germline, CDR1 is SGHDT and CDR2 is YYEEEE. DNA for the CDR3: TGTGCCAGCAGCTTCCTACAGGGGGCGAACACTGAAGCTTTCTTT. Its protein product is CASSFLQGANTEAFF.

This chain uses TRBV18 with TRBJ2-7; D is unclear. The CDR3 length is 13 residues. The germline V gene has CDR1 KGHSH and CDR2 LQKENI. V shed 3 bases and J shed 3 bases, with 9 bases lying between them. CDR3 coding DNA: TGTGCCAGCTCACCGGTGGAGAACTACGAGCAGTACTTC. Translating it yields CASSPVENYEQYF.

The chain couples TRBV30 to TRBJ1-5; the D gene is possibly TRBD1 (6 bases). CDR3 length: 13 amino acids. From germline, CDR1 is GTSNPN and CDR2 SVGIG (reference sequence). Deletions cut 7 bases from V and 0 bases from J, with 10 bases between. The CDR3 DNA follows: TGTGCCTTACAGGGTCTTAGCAATCAGCCCCAGCATTTT. This codes for CALQGLSNQPQHF.

The V call is TRBV5-8, the J call TRBJ1-3; D remains unclear. Trimming took off 1 base at V and 0 bases at J, with 14 bases between the two ends. The germline V gene has CDR1 SGHTS and CDR2 YDEGEE. CDR3 size: 17 residues. The CDR3 bases are TGTGCCAGCAGCTTGAGGGTTATAGCCCTCTCTGGAAACACCATATATTTT. It encodes CASSLRVIALSGNTIYF.